This section outlines one T cell receptor beta chain sequence together with its context. This CDR3 region has 15 residues. Trimming stripped 5 bases from V and 2 bases from J, with 15 bases between. Germline V lookup: CDR1 MNHNY, CDR2 SVGAGI (reference sequence). The sample comes from a study of shared clonotypes between healthy human individuals. The data were produced by immunoSEQ multiplex PCR, yet TCRdb's version contains in-frame clones alone and is incomplete. The data show roughly 2 million clones, roughly 94% seen once. The sequenced sample was naive CD4+ T cells sorted from blood. The subset: CD45RA+ positively selected. The sequence came from a man aged 18 to 29 in good health. The chain carries TRBV6-6 and TRBJ1-1, with D perhaps TRBD1 (5 bases). In nucleotides, the CDR3 is TGTGCCAGCAGTCCGAAGGACCAGGGAAACACTGAAGCTTTCTTT. Protein: CASSPKDQGNTEAFF.